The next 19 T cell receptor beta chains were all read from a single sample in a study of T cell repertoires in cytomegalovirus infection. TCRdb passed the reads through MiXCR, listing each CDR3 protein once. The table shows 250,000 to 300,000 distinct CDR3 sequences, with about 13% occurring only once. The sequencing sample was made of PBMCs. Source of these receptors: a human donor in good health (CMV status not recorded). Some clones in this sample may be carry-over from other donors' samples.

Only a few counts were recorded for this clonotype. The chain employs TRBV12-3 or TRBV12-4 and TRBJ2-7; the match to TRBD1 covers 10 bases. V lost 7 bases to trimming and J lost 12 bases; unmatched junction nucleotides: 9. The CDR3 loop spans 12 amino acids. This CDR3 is CASMKPGQGTYF. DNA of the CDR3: TGTGCCAGCATGAAACCGGGACAGGGGACGTACTTC.

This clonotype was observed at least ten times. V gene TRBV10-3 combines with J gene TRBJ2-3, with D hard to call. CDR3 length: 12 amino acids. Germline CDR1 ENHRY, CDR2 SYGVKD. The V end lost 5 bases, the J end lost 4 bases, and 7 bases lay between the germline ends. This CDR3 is CAISSAADTQYF. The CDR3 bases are TGTGCCATCAGTTCGGCGGCAGATACGCAGTATTTT.

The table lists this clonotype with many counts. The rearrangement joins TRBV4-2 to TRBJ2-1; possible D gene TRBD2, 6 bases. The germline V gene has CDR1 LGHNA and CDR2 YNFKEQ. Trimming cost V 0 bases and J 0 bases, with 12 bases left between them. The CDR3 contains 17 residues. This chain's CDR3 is CASSQERRGLSYNEQFF. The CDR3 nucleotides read TGTGCCAGCAGCCAAGAGAGGAGGGGACTCTCCTACAATGAGCAGTTCTTC.

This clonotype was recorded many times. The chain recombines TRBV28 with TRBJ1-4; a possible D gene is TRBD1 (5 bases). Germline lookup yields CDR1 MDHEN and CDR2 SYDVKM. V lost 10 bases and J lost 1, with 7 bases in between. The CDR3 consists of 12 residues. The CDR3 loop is CATGGTNEKLFF. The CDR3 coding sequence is TGTGCCACTGGGGGAACTAATGAAAAACTGTTTTTT.

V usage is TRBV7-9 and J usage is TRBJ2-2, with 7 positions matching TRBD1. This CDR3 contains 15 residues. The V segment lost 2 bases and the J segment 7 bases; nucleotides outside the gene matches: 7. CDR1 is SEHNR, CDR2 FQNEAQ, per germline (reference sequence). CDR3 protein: CASSLLQGENGELFF. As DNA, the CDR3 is TGTGCCAGCAGCTTACTTCAGGGGGAGAACGGGGAGCTGTTTTTT.

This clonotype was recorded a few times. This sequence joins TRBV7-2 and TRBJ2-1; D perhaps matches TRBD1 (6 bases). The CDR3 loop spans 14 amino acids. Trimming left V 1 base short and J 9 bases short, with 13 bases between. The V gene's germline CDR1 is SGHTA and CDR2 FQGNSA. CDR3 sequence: CASSLVVGGSEQFF. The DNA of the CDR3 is TGTGCCAGCAGCTTAGTGGTAGGGGGTAGTGAGCAGTTCTTC.

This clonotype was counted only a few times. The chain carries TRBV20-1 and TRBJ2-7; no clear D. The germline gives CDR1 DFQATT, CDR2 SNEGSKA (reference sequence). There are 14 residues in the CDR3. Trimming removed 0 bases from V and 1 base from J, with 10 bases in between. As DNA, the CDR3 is TGCAGTGCTAGAGATCGGAGAGGTTCCTACGAGCAGTACTTC. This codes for CSARDRRGSYEQYF.

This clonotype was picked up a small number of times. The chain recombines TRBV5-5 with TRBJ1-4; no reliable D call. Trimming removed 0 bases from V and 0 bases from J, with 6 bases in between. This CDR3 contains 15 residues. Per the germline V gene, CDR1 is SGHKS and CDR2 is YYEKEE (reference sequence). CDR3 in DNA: TGTGCCAGCAGCTTGGGGTTGACAACTAATGAAAAACTGTTTTTT. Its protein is CASSLGLTTNEKLFF.

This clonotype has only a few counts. CDR3 bases: TGCAGTGCCCGAAAGCCAGGACAGATAAATTCACCCCTCCACTTT. Translation: CSARKPGQINSPLHF. V is TRBV20-1 and J is TRBJ1-6; a weak D match, TRBD1 (6 bases). Germline CDR1 and CDR2: DFQATT and SNEGSKA (reference sequence). CDR3 length: 15 residues. V shed 6 bases and J shed 7 bases, with 19 bases lying between them.

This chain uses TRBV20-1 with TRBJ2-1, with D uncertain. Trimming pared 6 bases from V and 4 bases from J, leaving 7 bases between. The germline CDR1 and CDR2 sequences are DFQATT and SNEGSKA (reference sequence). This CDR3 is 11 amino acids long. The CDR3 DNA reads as TGCAGTGCCACGGAATACAATGAGCAGTTCTTC. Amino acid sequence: CSATEYNEQFF.

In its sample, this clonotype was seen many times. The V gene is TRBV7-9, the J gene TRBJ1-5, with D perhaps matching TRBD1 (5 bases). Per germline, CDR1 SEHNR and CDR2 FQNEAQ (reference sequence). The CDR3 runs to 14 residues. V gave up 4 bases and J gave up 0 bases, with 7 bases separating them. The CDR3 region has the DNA TGTGCCAGCAGCTGGGGGAATAGCAATCAGCCCCAGCATTTT. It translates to CASSWGNSNQPQHF.

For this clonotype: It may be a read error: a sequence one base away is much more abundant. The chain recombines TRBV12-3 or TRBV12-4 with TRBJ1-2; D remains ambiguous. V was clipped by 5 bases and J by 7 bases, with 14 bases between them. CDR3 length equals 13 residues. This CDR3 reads CASSVRGRLGYTF. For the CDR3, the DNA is TGTGCCAGCAGTGTAAGAGGGAGACTTGGCTACACCTTC.

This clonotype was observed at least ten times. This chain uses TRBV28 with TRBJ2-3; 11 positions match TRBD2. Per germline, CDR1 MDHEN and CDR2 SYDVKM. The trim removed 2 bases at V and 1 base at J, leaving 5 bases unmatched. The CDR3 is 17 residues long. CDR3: CASSLGETSGGTDTQYF. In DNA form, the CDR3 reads TGTGCCAGCAGTTTAGGGGAGACTAGCGGGGGCACAGATACGCAGTATTTT. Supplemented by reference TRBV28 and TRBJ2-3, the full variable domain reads DVKVTQSSRYLVKRTGEKVFLECVQDMDHENMFWYRQDPGLGLRLIYFSYDVKMKEKGDIPEGYSVSREKKERFSLILESASTNQTSMYLCASSLGETSGGTDTQYFGPGTRLTVL.

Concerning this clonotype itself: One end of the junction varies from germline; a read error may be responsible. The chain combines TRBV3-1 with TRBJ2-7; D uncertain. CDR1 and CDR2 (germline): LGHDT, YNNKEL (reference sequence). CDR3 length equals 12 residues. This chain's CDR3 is CASSEEPYEQYF. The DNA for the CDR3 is TGTGCCAGCAGCGAAGAACCCTACGAGCAGTACTTC.

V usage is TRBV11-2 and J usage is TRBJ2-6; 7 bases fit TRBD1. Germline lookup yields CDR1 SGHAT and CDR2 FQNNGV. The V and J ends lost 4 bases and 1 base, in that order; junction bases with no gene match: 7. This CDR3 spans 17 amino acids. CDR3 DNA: TGTGCCAGCAGCTCGTGGGGGACAGTTTCTGGGGCCAACGTCCTGACTTTC. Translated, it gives CASSSWGTVSGANVLTF.

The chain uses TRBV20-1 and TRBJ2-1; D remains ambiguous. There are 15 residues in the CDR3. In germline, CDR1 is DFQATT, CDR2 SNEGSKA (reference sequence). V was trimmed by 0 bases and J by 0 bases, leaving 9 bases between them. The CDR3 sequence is CSAREGSLSYNEQFF. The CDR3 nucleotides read TGCAGTGCTAGAGAAGGATCCCTCTCCTACAATGAGCAGTTCTTC.

DNA of the CDR3: TGCAGTGCAGCCAGGCCCAGGGACAGGAGTGCTTTCTTT. Translation gives CSAARPRDRSAFF. V is TRBV20-1 and J is TRBJ1-1, with 8 positions matching TRBD1. Trimming removed 6 bases from V and 11 bases from J; junction bases left unmatched: 14. The CDR3 is 13 amino acids. CDR1 DFQATT and CDR2 SNEGSKA come from the germline V gene (reference sequence).

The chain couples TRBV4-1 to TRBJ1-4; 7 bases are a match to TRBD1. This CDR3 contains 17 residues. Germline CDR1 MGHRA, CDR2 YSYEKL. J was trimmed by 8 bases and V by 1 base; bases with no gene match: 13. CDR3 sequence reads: CASSQGPPGQLFEKLFF. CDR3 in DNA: TGCGCCAGCAGCCAAGGGCCCCCGGGACAGCTATTCGAAAAACTGTTTTTT.

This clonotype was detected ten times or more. Written as DNA, the CDR3 is TGTGCCAGCAGCCGGGACAGGGCATCCCACGAGCAGTACTTC. It yields the protein CASSRDRASHEQYF. V and J are TRBV7-2 and TRBJ2-7, with 9 bases matching TRBD1. V shed 5 bases, J shed 5 bases, and the junction held 7 bases outside the gene matches. CDR1 is SGHTA, CDR2 FQGNSA, per germline. The CDR3 runs to 14 residues.